These T cell receptor beta chains were read from a single sample in a study of T cell repertoires in cytomegalovirus infection. MiXCR, applied by TCRdb to the reads, yields one record per CDR3 protein. The data show approximately 700,000 distinct CDR3 sequences, less than 40% seen once. The sequenced sample was PBMCs. The receptor source for this set is a human donor in good health (CMV status not recorded). Some clones in this sample may be carry-over from other donors' samples. The CDR3 runs from the conserved cysteine through the conserved F or W. A D gene is named only where the DNA matches it firmly. Expanded clones are given a class, and other clones once, few, many or no size at all.

abundance	j_gene	d_gene	v_gene	CDR3nt	CDR3aa
few	TRBJ2-3	.	TRBV2	TGTGCCAGCAATCAGAGGAGAGGCAGCACAGATACGCAGTATTTT	CASNQRRGSTDTQYF
.	TRBJ1-2	TRBD1	TRBV12-5	TGTGCTAGTGGTTTGGCAACCAGACAGGGGGTGTATGGCTACACCTTC	CASGLATRQGVYGYTF
.	TRBJ1-1	.	TRBV9	TGTGCCAGCAGCGTAGGGGGGGGCGCCGCAGGGGACACTGAAGCTTTCTTT	CASSVGGGAAGDTEAFF
many	TRBJ2-1	.	TRBV7-8	TGTGCCAGCAGCTTAGCGGGACGGGGTAATGAGCAGTTCTTC	CASSLAGRGNEQFF
.	TRBJ2-7	.	TRBV12-3/TRBV12-4	TGTGCCAGCAGTTTAGTCACCTACGTGCAGTACTTC	CASSLVTYVQYF
.	TRBJ1-3	.	TRBV6-2/TRBV6-3	TGTGCCAGCAGTTACTCCGGACGGGTCTCTGGAAACACCTTATATTTT	CASSYSGRVSGNTLYF
.	TRBJ1-2	.	TRBV4-1	TGCGCCAGCAGACAAGAATCCCGGACAAGATCTAACTATGGCTACACCTTC	CASRQESRTRSNYGYTF
once	TRBJ1-1	.	TRBV24-1	TGTGCCACCAGTGATTTGGGACAGCCTGAAGCTTTCTTT	CATSDLGQPEAFF
few	TRBJ1-1	.	TRBV6-5	TGTGCCAGCAGTTACAGACAGCGGAACACTGAAGCTTTCTTT	CASSYRQRNTEAFF
few	TRBJ2-7	.	TRBV28	TGTGCCAGCAGCCTCATGGGGGAACTAGCATTC	CASSLMGELAF
few	TRBJ2-6	.	TRBV28	TGTGCCAGCAGTTCAACTACAGGCTCTGGGGCCAACGTCCTGACTTTC	CASSSTTGSGANVLTF
.	TRBJ2-1	TRBD2	TRBV14	TGTGCCAGCAGCAAGCGGGAGGGCCGCAATGAGCAGTTCTTC	CASSKREGRNEQFF
.	TRBJ2-5	TRBD2	TRBV9	TGTGCCAGCGCCCCCCCCACTAGCGGGGTTGGGTTGCCGGAGACCCAGTACTTC	CASAPPTSGVGLPETQYF
.	TRBJ1-1	.	TRBV20-1	TGCAGTGCTAGAGACCCGCAAACAGGCGCCGCTTTTGAAGCTTTCTTT	CSARDPQTGAAFEAFF
few	TRBJ1-1	TRBD1	TRBV6-1	TGTGCCAGCAGTGACCAGGGGGCGCGCACTGAAGCTTTCTTT	CASSDQGARTEAFF
.	TRBJ2-1	.	TRBV7-2	TGTGCCAGCAGCTTACGGGGGTGGAAATCCTACAATGAGCAGTTCTTC	CASSLRGWKSYNEQFF
.	TRBJ2-1	TRBD2	TRBV28	TGTGCCAGCAGTACCTGGACTAGCGGGAGGGGTGAGCAGTTCTTC	CASSTWTSGRGEQFF
few	TRBJ1-2	.	TRBV19	TGTGCCAGTAGTATAGGGCCAGGCACCTATGGCTACACCTTC	CASSIGPGTYGYTF
.	TRBJ2-1	.	TRBV28	TGTGCCAGCAGTTTAGCAGGGCGTACAGGGGAGCAGTTCTTC	CASSLAGRTGEQFF
.	TRBJ2-2	.	TRBV7-6	TGTGCCAGCAGGCCAGTCCTAGGATTTGGGACCGGGGAGCTGTTTTTT	CASRPVLGFGTGELFF
few	TRBJ2-3	TRBD2	TRBV7-2	TGTGCCAGCAGCTGGACTAGCGGGAGCTCAGATACGCAGTATTTT	CASSWTSGSSDTQYF
.	TRBJ1-1	TRBD1	TRBV27	TGTGCCAGCAGTTGGGACAGAACGAACACTGAAGCTTTCTTT	CASSWDRTNTEAFF
.	TRBJ1-5	.	TRBV7-4	TGTGCCAGCAGGCCCGGAGGTGCCATTGAGCCCCAGCATTTT	CASRPGGAIEPQHF
few	TRBJ2-4	.	TRBV20-1	TGCAGTGCAATACACCCAGCCAAAAACATTCAGTACTTC	CSAIHPAKNIQYF
.	TRBJ2-1	.	TRBV2	TGTGCCAGCAGTGAGATTTTAGGGCTAGCAGCGGGCGAGCAGTTCTTC	CASSEILGLAAGEQFF
.	TRBJ1-5	.	TRBV6-6	TGTGCCAGCAGCGTGGGACGGAGCATCAATCAGCCCCAGCATTTT	CASSVGRSINQPQHF
few	TRBJ2-7	TRBD1	TRBV28	TGTGCCAGCAGTTCCCGCCGGGACAGGGGCCCCTACGAGCAGTACTTC	CASSSRRDRGPYEQYF
.	TRBJ2-5	.	TRBV28	TGTGCCAGCAGTCCTCCTGCGGGCCAAGAGACCCAGTACTTC	CASSPPAGQETQYF
.	TRBJ1-1	.	TRBV3-1	TGTGCCAGCAGCCCCAGACGTGGGGGGCAGAACACTGAAGCTTTCTTT	CASSPRRGGQNTEAFF